This passage covers 23 T cell receptor beta chains from one sample sequenced in a study of blood T cell repertoires in COVID-19. Libraries were prepared by immunoSEQ multiplex PCR; TCRdb keeps only in-frame clonotypes and omits some of them. The data hold 300,000 to 400,000 clones, with roughly 89% observed a single time. Source material: peripheral blood. The receptors were gathered from a woman aged 18-35 years who had recovered from COVID-19.

This clone was counted a single time. The rearrangement uses TRBV24-1 and TRBJ2-7; tentative D call: TRBD1 (5 bases). CDR3 length equals 17 residues. V gave up 4 bases and J gave up 5 bases, with 23 bases separating them. Per germline, CDR1 KGHDR and CDR2 SFDVKD. CDR3 in amino acids: CATSDKKGLGVQDEQYV. The DNA of the CDR3 is TGTGCCACCAGTGACAAAAAGGGGCTAGGGGTCCAAGACGAGCAGTACGTC.

This clone was detected only once. This sequence joins TRBV28 and TRBJ1-1; D perhaps matches TRBD1 (6 bases). From germline, CDR1 is MDHEN and CDR2 SYDVKM. This CDR3 has 14 amino acids. The germline V and J ends were trimmed by 3 bases and 1 base, with 9 bases remaining between them. The CDR3 DNA reads TGTGCCAGCAGTTTTAACAGGGCGAACACTGAAGCTTTCTTT. Translated: CASSFNRANTEAFF. The whole variable domain, remainder taken from reference TRBV28 and TRBJ1-1, is DVKVTQSSRYLVKRTGEKVFLECVQDMDHENMFWYRQDPGLGLRLIYFSYDVKMKEKGDIPEGYSVSREKKERFSLILESASTNQTSMYLCASSFNRANTEAFFGQGTRLTVV.

The chain couples TRBV7-2 to TRBJ1-2; TRBD1 matches at 10 bases. Germline-derived CDR1 and CDR2 are SGHTA and FQGNSA. V shed 0 bases, J shed 12 bases, and the junction held 10 bases outside the gene matches. There are 15 residues in the CDR3. In nucleotides, the CDR3 is TGTGCCAGCAGCTTAGCCCTCTCGACAGGGGGCGCGGACACCTTC. Protein product: CASSLALSTGGADTF.

The J gene is TRBJ2-1, the V gene TRBV5-8; D remains unclear. The CDR3 spans 13 residues. V lost 6 bases, J lost 8 bases, and 15 bases lay in between. Germline V CDR1 and CDR2: SGHTS, YDEGEE. The CDR3 spells CASKTSWRDEQFF. The CDR3 coding sequence is TGTGCCAGCAAGACTTCCTGGCGCGATGAGCAGTTCTTC.

The chain is built from TRBV19 and TRBJ1-2; tentative D call: TRBD1 (5 bases). The CDR3 length is 16 residues. Germline V gene data show CDR1 as LNHDA and CDR2 as SQIVND (reference sequence). The germline V and J ends were trimmed by 7 bases and 7 bases, with 25 bases remaining between them. CDR3 protein: CASTTNSAGRGSGYTF. CDR3 coding DNA: TGTGCCAGTACCACGAATTCCGCGGGGAGGGGTAGTGGCTACACCTTC.

The gene calls are TRBV27 and TRBJ2-2; 8 nucleotides line up with TRBD2. V lost 3 bases to trimming and J lost 7 bases; unmatched junction nucleotides: 7. The CDR3 runs to 15 residues. The germline gives CDR1 MNHEY, CDR2 SMNVEV (reference sequence). The CDR3 region has the DNA TGTGCCAGCAGTTTTGGACTAGCAGGTGTCGGGGAGCTGTTTTTT. Amino acid sequence: CASSFGLAGVGELFF.

This chain uses TRBV7-7 with TRBJ2-2, with 9 nucleotides matching TRBD1. CDR1 is SSHAT, CDR2 FNYEAQ, per germline (reference sequence). V lost 0 bases to trimming and J lost 3 bases; unmatched junction nucleotides: 2. The CDR3 spans 16 residues. The DNA for the CDR3 is TGTGCCAGCAGCTTAGCACAGGGGGCCCACACCGGGGAGCTGTTTTTT. It yields the protein CASSLAQGAHTGELFF.

Here the CDR3 reads CASSFYGGTSGPVTNQETQYF. As DNA, the CDR3 is TGTGCCAGCAGTTTCTACGGTGGGACTAGCGGGCCCGTAACCAACCAAGAGACCCAGTACTTC. The chain employs TRBV28 and TRBJ2-5, with 12 bases lining up with TRBD2. Trimming took 3 bases from V and 0 from J; bases not matched to a gene: 17. The CDR3 runs to 21 residues. The germline CDR1 and CDR2 sequences are MDHEN and SYDVKM.

This clone was observed a single time. The gene calls are TRBV6-5 and TRBJ2-3; D is unresolved. Germline loops: CDR1 MNHEY, CDR2 SVGAGI. V was cut by 5 bases and J by 1 base, with 4 bases left in between. This CDR3 is 12 amino acids long. In nucleotides, the CDR3 is TGTGCCAGCAGTAGCGGCACAGATACGCAGTATTTT. Residues: CASSSGTDTQYF.

The chain combines TRBV25-1 with TRBJ1-2, with 7 nucleotides matching TRBD1. Trimming at V came to 8 bases and at J to 3 bases, leaving 6 bases not matched to a gene. CDR1 is MGHDK, CDR2 SYGVNS, per germline. This CDR3 has 13 amino acids. The CDR3 nucleotides read TGTGCCAGCCGTGCTACAGGGGACTATGGCTACACCTTC. Translated: CASRATGDYGYTF.

The chain joins TRBV18 to TRBJ2-3, with 7 bases lining up with TRBD2. Trimming removed 4 bases from V and 2 bases from J; junction bases left unmatched: 6. Per the germline V gene, CDR1 is KGHSH and CDR2 is LQKENI. The CDR3 totals 15 residues. CDR3 region: CASSLGAGVTDTQYF. In DNA, the CDR3 is TGTGCCAGCTCACTCGGGGCGGGAGTCACAGATACGCAGTATTTT.

The chain is built from TRBV15 and TRBJ2-3, with D perhaps TRBD2 (5 bases). Trimming removed 1 base at V and 1 base at J, with 12 bases between. CDR1 and CDR2 from the germline V gene are LNHNV and YYDKDF (reference sequence). There are 16 residues in the CDR3. The CDR3 coding sequence is TGTGCCACCAGCAGAGGGACTCGCCCGGGCACAGATACGCAGTATTTT. Translating gives CATSRGTRPGTDTQYF.

This clone appeared once. The chain recombines TRBV19 with TRBJ2-1, with 7 bases that match TRBD2. The V and J ends lost 3 bases and 6 bases, in that order; junction bases with no gene match: 2. Germline CDR1 is LNHDA and CDR2 is SQIVND (reference sequence). The CDR3 is 13 residues long. Here the CDR3 reads CASSITGGNEQFF. The CDR3 DNA reads as TGTGCCAGTAGTATTACGGGGGGCAATGAGCAGTTCTTC.

The chain has TRBV5-4 and TRBJ1-2; D gene uncertain. CDR1 SGHNT and CDR2 YYREEE come from the germline V gene (reference sequence). Trimming shortened V by 3 bases and J by 1 base, and 7 bases separated the two germline ends. This CDR3 has 13 amino acids. The CDR3 coding sequence is TGTGCCAGCAGCTCGGGGATTAACTATGGCTACACCTTC. Amino acid sequence: CASSSGINYGYTF.

The chain combines TRBV6-6 with TRBJ2-2, with D maybe TRBD2 (6 bases). CDR3 length: 16 amino acids. V lost 5 bases and J 2 bases, leaving 15 bases between the germline ends. Germline values: CDR1 MNHNY, CDR2 SVGAGI (reference sequence). CDR3 in amino acids: CASSRTGTSNTGELFF. DNA for the CDR3: TGTGCCAGCAGTCGAACCGGGACTTCTAACACCGGGGAGCTGTTTTTT.

This chain connects TRBV10-2 to TRBJ2-7; 7 bases fit TRBD1. Germline CDR1 WSHSY, CDR2 SAAADI. The CDR3 runs 14 residues. V shed 4 bases, J shed 4 bases, and the junction held 7 bases outside the gene matches. The chain's CDR3 is CASSGDRILYEQYV. The CDR3 coding sequence is TGCGCCAGCAGTGGGGACAGAATCCTTTACGAGCAGTACGTC.

A few counts support this clone. V is TRBV29-1 and J is TRBJ1-1; no definite D call. V was cut by 8 bases and J by 1 base, with 14 bases left in between. Germline V gene data show CDR1 as SQVTM and CDR2 as ANQGSEA. The CDR3 covers 13 residues. CDR3 in DNA: TGCAGCTCACTCGGGGAAACGAACACTGAAGCTTTCTTT. Its translation: CSSLGETNTEAFF.

This chain joins TRBV6-5 and TRBJ2-3; D possibly corresponds to TRBD2 (5 bases). There are 14 residues in the CDR3. Trimming removed 2 bases at V and 2 bases at J, with 8 bases between. Germline values: CDR1 MNHEY, CDR2 SVGAGI. The chain's CDR3 is CASSYGLTTDTQYF. The CDR3 bases are TGTGCCAGCAGTTACGGACTTACCACAGATACGCAGTATTTT.

The chain is built from TRBV5-4 and TRBJ2-5; 8 bases agree with TRBD1. The CDR3 length is 15 residues. The V gene's germline CDR1 is SGHNT and CDR2 YYREEE (reference sequence). Germline trimming cut 3 bases from V and 3 bases from J; bases unmatched to any gene: 7. In DNA, the CDR3 is TGTGCCAGCAGCTCACGGGCGACAGGGGAAGAGACCCAGTACTTC. Protein product: CASSSRATGEETQYF.

The V call is TRBV7-9, the J call TRBJ1-1; no firm D call. The V and J ends lost 5 bases and 14 bases respectively, with 18 bases between them. This CDR3 is 12 amino acids long. Germline V gene lookup returns CDR1 SEHNR and CDR2 FQNEAQ (reference sequence). The CDR3 nucleotides are TGTGCCAGCAGCAATTCAGGTATTTCGACCTTCTTT. The encoded protein is CASSNSGISTFF.

The V and J genes are TRBV4-3 and TRBJ2-5; 7 bases map to TRBD1. This CDR3 spans 15 amino acids. Unmatched junction bases numbered 5, after V lost 1 base and J lost 3 bases. Germline-derived CDR1 and CDR2 are LGHNA and YSLEER. CDR3 in amino acids: CASSQGQGWEETQYF. Here the CDR3 DNA reads TGCGCCAGCAGCCAAGGACAGGGCTGGGAAGAGACCCAGTACTTC.

The rearrangement joins TRBV7-2 to TRBJ2-1, with D possibly matching TRBD2 (6 bases). Germline V gene data show CDR1 as SGHTA and CDR2 as FQGNSA. The V and J ends lost 3 bases and 5 bases respectively, with 11 bases between them. The CDR3 length is 14 residues. The CDR3 loop reads CASSLWAGNNEQFF. The CDR3 DNA follows: TGTGCCAGCAGCTTGTGGGCGGGAAACAATGAGCAGTTCTTC.

This sequence joins TRBV2 and TRBJ1-1; 7 bases are a match to TRBD1. CDR3 length equals 11 residues. Germline values: CDR1 SNHLY, CDR2 FYNNEI. V shed 11 bases and J 6 bases; nucleotides not matched to a gene: 6. The CDR3 here is CASATGAEAFF. CDR3 bases: TGTGCCTCAGCAACAGGGGCTGAAGCTTTCTTT. The full variable domain, in which reference TRBV2 and TRBJ1-1 provide the parts outside the CDR3, is EPEVTQTPSHQVTQMGQEVILRCVPISNHLYFYWYRQILGQKVEFLVSFYNNEISEKSEIFDDQFSVERPDGSNFTLKIRSTKLEDSAMYFCASATGAEAFFGQGTRLTVV.